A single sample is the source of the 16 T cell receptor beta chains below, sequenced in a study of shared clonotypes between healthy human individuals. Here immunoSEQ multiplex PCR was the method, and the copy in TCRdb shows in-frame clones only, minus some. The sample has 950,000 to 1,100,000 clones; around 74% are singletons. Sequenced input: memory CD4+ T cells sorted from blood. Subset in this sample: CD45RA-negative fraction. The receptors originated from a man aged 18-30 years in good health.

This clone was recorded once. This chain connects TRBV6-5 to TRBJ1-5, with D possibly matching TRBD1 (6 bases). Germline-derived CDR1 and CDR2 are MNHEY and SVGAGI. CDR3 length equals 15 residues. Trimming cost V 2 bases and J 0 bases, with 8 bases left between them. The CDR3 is CASSYLGGSNQPQHF. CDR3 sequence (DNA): TGTGCCAGCAGTTACCTAGGGGGTAGCAATCAGCCCCAGCATTTT.

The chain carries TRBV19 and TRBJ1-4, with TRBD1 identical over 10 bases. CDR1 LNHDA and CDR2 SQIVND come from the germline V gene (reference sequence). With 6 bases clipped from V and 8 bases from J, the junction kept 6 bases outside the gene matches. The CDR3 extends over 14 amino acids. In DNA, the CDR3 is TGTGCCAGTAGGCGACAGGGGGCATCCGAAAAACTGTTTTTT. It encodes CASRRQGASEKLFF.

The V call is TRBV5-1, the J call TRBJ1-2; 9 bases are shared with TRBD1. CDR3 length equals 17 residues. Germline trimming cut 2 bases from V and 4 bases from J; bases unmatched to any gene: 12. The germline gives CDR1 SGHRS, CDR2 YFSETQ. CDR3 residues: CASSLTTGTTGGYGYTF. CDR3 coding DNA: TGCGCCAGCAGCTTAACAACGGGCACGACAGGGGGCTATGGCTACACCTTC. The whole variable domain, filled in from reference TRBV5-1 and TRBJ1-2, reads KAGVTQTPRYLIKTRGQQVTLSCSPISGHRSVSWYQQTPGQGLQFLFEYFSETQRNKGNFPGRFSGRQFSNSRSEMNVSTLELGDSALYLCASSLTTGTTGGYGYTFGSGTRLTVV.

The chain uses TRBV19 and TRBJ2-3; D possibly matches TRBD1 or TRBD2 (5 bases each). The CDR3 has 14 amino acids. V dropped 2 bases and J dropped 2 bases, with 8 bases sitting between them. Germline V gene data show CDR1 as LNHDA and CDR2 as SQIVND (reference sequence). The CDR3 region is CASSISGPTDTQYF. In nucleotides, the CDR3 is TGTGCCAGTAGTATATCGGGGCCCACAGATACGCAGTATTTT.

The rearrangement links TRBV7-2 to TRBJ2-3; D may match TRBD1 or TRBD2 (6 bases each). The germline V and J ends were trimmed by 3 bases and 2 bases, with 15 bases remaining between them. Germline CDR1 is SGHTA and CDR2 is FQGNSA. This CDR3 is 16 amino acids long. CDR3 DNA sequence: TGTGCCAGCAGCTTGGATGGGGGGCTTTCCACAGATACGCAGTATTTT. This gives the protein CASSLDGGLSTDTQYF.

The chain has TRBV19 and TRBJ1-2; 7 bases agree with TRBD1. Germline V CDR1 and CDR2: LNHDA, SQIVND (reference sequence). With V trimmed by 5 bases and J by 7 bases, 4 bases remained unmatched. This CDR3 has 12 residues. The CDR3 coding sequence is TGTGCCAGTAGTGCCTACAGGGGTGGCTACACCTTC. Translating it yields CASSAYRGGYTF. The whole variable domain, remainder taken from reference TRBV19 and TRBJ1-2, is DGGITQSPKYLFRKEGQNVTLSCEQNLNHDAMYWYRQDPGQGLRLIYYSQIVNDFQKGDIAEGYSVSREKKESFPLTVTSAQKNPTAFYLCASSAYRGGYTFGSGTRLTVV.

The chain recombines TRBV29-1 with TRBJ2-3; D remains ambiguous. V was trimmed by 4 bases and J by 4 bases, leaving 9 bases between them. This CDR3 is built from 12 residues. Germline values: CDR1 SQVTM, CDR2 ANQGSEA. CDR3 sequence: CSVGPSSDTQYF. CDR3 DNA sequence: TGCAGCGTTGGTCCAAGTTCAGATACGCAGTATTTT.

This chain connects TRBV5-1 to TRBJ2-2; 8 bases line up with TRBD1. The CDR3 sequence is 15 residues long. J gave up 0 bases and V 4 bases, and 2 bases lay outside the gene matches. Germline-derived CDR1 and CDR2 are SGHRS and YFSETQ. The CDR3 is CASSGGQANTGELFF. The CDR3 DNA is TGCGCCAGCAGCGGGGGACAGGCGAACACCGGGGAGCTGTTTTTT.

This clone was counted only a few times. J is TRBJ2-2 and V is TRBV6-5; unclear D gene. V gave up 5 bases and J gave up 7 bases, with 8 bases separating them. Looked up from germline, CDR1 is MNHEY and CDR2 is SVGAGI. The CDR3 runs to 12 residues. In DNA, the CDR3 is TGTGCCAGCAGTCCGAAAAACGGGGAGCTGTTTTTT. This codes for CASSPKNGELFF.

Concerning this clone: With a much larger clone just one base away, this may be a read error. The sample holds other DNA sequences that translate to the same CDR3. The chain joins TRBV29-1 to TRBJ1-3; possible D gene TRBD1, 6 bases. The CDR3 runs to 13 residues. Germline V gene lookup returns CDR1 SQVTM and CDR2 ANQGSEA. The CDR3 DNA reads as TGCAGCGTTGATGTCAGGGGTGGAAATACCATATATTTT. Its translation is CSVDVRGGNTIYF.

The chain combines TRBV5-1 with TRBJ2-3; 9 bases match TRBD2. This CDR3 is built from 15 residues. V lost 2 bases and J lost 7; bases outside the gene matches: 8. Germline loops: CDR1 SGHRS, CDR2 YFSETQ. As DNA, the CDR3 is TGCGCCAGCAGCTTTAATAGCGGGAGCGGGAATACGCAGTATTTT. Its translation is CASSFNSGSGNTQYF.

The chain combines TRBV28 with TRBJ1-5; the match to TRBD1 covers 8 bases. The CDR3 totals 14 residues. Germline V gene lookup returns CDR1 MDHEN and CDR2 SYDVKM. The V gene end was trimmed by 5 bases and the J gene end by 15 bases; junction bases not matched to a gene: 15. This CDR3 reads CASSLPLGQGVWHF. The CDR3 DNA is TGTGCCAGCAGTCTTCCCCTCGGACAGGGCGTTTGGCATTTT.

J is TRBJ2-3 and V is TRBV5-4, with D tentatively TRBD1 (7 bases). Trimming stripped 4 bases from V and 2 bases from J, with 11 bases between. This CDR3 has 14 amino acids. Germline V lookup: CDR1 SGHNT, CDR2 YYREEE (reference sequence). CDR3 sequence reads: CASSARGVTDTQYF. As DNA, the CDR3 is TGTGCCAGCAGCGCCAGGGGGGTCACAGATACGCAGTATTTT. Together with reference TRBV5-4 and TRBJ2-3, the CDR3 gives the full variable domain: ETGVTQSPTHLIKTRGQQVTLRCSSQSGHNTVSWYQQALGQGPQFIFQYYREEENGRGNFPPRFSGLQFPNYSSELNVNALELDDSALYLCASSARGVTDTQYFGPGTRLTVL.

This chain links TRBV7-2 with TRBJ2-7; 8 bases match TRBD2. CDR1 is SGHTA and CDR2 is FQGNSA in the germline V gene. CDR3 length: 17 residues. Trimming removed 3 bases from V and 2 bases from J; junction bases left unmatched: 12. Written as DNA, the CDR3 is TGTGCCAGCAGCTTTTCGGCGGGAGGTGGGCCAACCTACGAGCAGTACTTC. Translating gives CASSFSAGGGPTYEQYF.

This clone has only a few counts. This CDR3 is CASSDQGRNTIYF. The CDR3 DNA is TGTGCCAGCAGTGACCAGGGGAGAAACACCATATATTTT. The J gene is TRBJ1-3, the V gene TRBV2; weak D call: TRBD1 (6 bases). Trimming took 3 bases from V and 5 from J, leaving 8 bases between them. Germline lookup yields CDR1 SNHLY and CDR2 FYNNEI. The CDR3 has 13 residues.

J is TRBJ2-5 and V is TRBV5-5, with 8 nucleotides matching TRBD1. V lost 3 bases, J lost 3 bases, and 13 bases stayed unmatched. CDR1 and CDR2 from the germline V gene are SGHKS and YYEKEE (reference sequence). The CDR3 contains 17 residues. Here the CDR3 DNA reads TGTGCCAGCAGCTCCAACCCTAGACAGGGGAGAGAAGAGACCCAGTACTTC. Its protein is CASSSNPRQGREETQYF.